This entry lists 28 T cell receptor beta chains sequenced from one sample in a study of molecular identifiers for immune sequencing clone quantification. TCRdb processed the PCR reads anew with MiXCR; each CDR3 protein has one entry. The sample lists 550,000 to 750,000 distinct CDR3 sequences, nearly 20% occurring once. The sequenced material came from naive CD8+ T cells from blood, with Jurkat cell RNA spiked in. This sample's subset: FACS-sorted CD8+CD4-CCR7+CD45RA+ naive T cells. Every receptor here comes from a human donor in good health. Some libraries in this study had Jurkat cell RNA spiked in.

This clonotype occurred many times. This rearrangement joins TRBV4-3 to TRBJ2-7; the match to TRBD1 covers 8 bases. Germline V gene lookup returns CDR1 LGHNA and CDR2 YSLEER. The CDR3 extends over 17 amino acids. V shed 3 bases, J shed 3 bases, and the junction held 13 bases outside the gene matches. The CDR3 protein is CASSQGLGTGVNYEQYF. CDR3 nucleotide sequence: TGCGCCAGCAGCCAGGGGCTGGGGACAGGCGTAAACTACGAGCAGTACTTC.

This clonotype was seen only a few times. The chain is built from TRBV19 and TRBJ1-2, with D hard to call. The CDR3 loop spans 12 amino acids. Trimming removed 6 bases from V and 3 bases from J, with 8 bases in between. Germline lookup yields CDR1 LNHDA and CDR2 SQIVND (reference sequence). CDR3 in amino acids: CASRDGYYGYTF. Written as DNA, the CDR3 is TGTGCCAGTAGGGACGGATACTATGGCTACACCTTC. Combining the CDR3 with reference TRBV19 and TRBJ1-2 gives the whole variable domain DGGITQSPKYLFRKEGQNVTLSCEQNLNHDAMYWYRQDPGQGLRLIYYSQIVNDFQKGDIAEGYSVSREKKESFPLTVTSAQKNPTAFYLCASRDGYYGYTFGSGTRLTVV.

This clonotype showed up many times. The V gene is TRBV14, the J gene TRBJ1-1; the D gene is possibly TRBD1 (5 bases). Germline CDR1 SGHDN, CDR2 FVKESK. This CDR3 spans 18 amino acids. The V end lost 1 base, the J end lost 1 base, and 19 bases lay between the germline ends. Here the CDR3 reads CASSQGARWDFRNTEAFF. CDR3 coding DNA: TGTGCCAGCAGCCAAGGAGCGAGATGGGACTTTCGGAACACTGAAGCTTTCTTT. Using reference TRBV14 and TRBJ1-1 for the parts outside the CDR3, the full variable domain is EAGVTQFPSHSVIEKGQTVTLRCDPISGHDNLYWYRRVMGKEIKFLLHFVKESKQDESGMPNNRFLAERTGGTYSTLKVQPAELEDSGVYFCASSQGARWDFRNTEAFFGQGTRLTVV.

This rearrangement joins TRBV9 to TRBJ2-5; D possibly uses TRBD1 or TRBD2 (5 bases each). The CDR3 extends over 14 amino acids. Germline V lookup: CDR1 SGDLS, CDR2 YYNGEE. The V and J ends lost 3 bases and 0 bases respectively, with 9 bases between them. CDR3 region: CASSEGPNQETQYF. In DNA form, the CDR3 reads TGTGCCAGCAGCGAGGGACCGAACCAAGAGACCCAGTACTTC. Complete variable domain (other parts from reference TRBV9 and TRBJ2-5): DSGVTQTPKHLITATGQRVTLRCSPRSGDLSVYWYQQSLDQGLQFLIQYYNGEERAKGNILERFSAQQFPDLHSELNLSSLELGDSALYFCASSEGPNQETQYFGPGTRLLVL.

The sample holds many counts of this clonotype. The V gene is TRBV3-1, the J gene TRBJ2-3; 7 nucleotides match TRBD2. CDR3 length: 16 amino acids. The V gene end was trimmed by 1 base and the J gene end by 5 bases; junction bases not matched to a gene: 9. Germline values: CDR1 LGHDT, CDR2 YNNKEL (reference sequence). The CDR3 here is CASSQALAEAVDTQYF. The CDR3 DNA follows: TGTGCCAGCAGCCAAGCCCTAGCGGAGGCGGTAGATACGCAGTATTTT.

There are many counts of this clonotype. The CDR3 is CASGLADLSTDTQYF. The CDR3 nucleotides are TGTGCCAGCGGCCTAGCGGACCTTAGCACAGATACGCAGTATTTT. V and J are TRBV2 and TRBJ2-3; 7 bases are shared with TRBD2. CDR1 and CDR2 from the germline V gene are SNHLY and FYNNEI. CDR3 length: 15 residues. V lost 8 bases to trimming and J lost 0 bases; unmatched junction nucleotides: 8.

The J gene is TRBJ2-1, the V gene TRBV11-2, with 8 bases fitting TRBD2. V shed 4 bases and J 2 bases; nucleotides not matched to a gene: 4. Germline V gives CDR1 SGHAT, CDR2 FQNNGV. CDR3 length: 15 residues. CDR3 bases: TGTGCCAGCAGCTACAGCGGGGGCACCTACAATGAGCAGTTCTTC. Protein: CASSYSGGTYNEQFF.

Many counts were recorded for this clonotype. The chain is built from TRBV27 and TRBJ2-3, with 14 bases that match TRBD2. Per germline, CDR1 MNHEY and CDR2 SMNVEV (reference sequence). The CDR3 is 17 amino acids. V shed 0 bases, J shed 1 base, and the junction held 0 bases outside the gene matches. This CDR3 is CASSLSGLAGGTDTQYF. CDR3 nucleotides: TGTGCCAGCAGTTTATCGGGACTAGCGGGAGGCACAGATACGCAGTATTTT.

This clonotype showed up many times. V is TRBV4-1 and J is TRBJ2-2; D is possibly TRBD2 (6 bases). V lost 0 bases, J lost 3 bases, and 8 bases lay in between. Germline V gives CDR1 MGHRA, CDR2 YSYEKL. The CDR3 runs 15 residues. CDR3 amino acids: CASSQEIADTGELFF. The DNA for the CDR3 is TGCGCCAGCAGCCAAGAGATAGCGGACACCGGGGAGCTGTTTTTT.

Worth noting for this clonotype: The germline gene is not matched at one end of the junction; a read error may be the cause. V usage is TRBV28 and J usage is TRBJ1-1, with D possibly being TRBD1 (5 bases). The germline V gene encodes CDR1 MDHEN and CDR2 SYDVKM. The CDR3 contains 16 residues. The CDR3 protein is CASSITGASMNAEAFF. In DNA, the CDR3 is TGTGCCAGCAGTATCACTGGGGCGAGCATGAACGCTGAAGCTTTCTTT.

This clonotype was observed at least ten times. The gene calls are TRBV6-2 or TRBV6-3 and TRBJ2-3; no clear D. With 2 bases removed from V and 0 bases from J, the gap between germline ends came to 6 bases. This CDR3 has 14 residues. In germline, CDR1 is MNHEY, CDR2 SVGEGT. CDR3 loop: CASSYLPSTDTQYF. The CDR3 DNA reads as TGTGCCAGCAGTTACCTTCCTAGCACAGATACGCAGTATTTT.

Many counts were recorded for this clonotype. V and J are TRBV12-3 or TRBV12-4 and TRBJ2-1; 13 positions agree with TRBD2. V dropped 8 bases and J dropped 12; count of bases not matched to a gene: 10. The CDR3 consists of 14 residues. The CDR3 region is CASGGTSGNIWQFF. For the CDR3, the DNA is TGTGCCAGCGGCGGGACTAGCGGGAATATATGGCAGTTCTTC.

This clonotype was observed a few times. The chain is built from TRBV4-1 and TRBJ2-1, with 7 bases identical to TRBD1. The CDR3 is 15 residues long. Trimming took 8 bases from V and 3 from J; bases not matched to a gene: 10. Per the germline V gene, CDR1 is MGHRA and CDR2 is YSYEKL. In DNA form, the CDR3 reads TGCGCCAGCGGCCCACCGGGACAGCTCTACAATGAGCAGTTCTTC. It translates to CASGPPGQLYNEQFF.

This clonotype was counted at least ten times. The chain combines TRBV12-3 or TRBV12-4 with TRBJ1-1; 7 bases are a match to TRBD1. J lost 7 bases, V lost 6 bases, and 11 bases had no gene match. This CDR3 has 14 amino acids. The CDR3 DNA reads TGTGCCAGCAGCCCTCCCCTAGGGACAGTTGAAGCTTTCTTT. Its protein product is CASSPPLGTVEAFF.

Turning to this clonotype: A much bigger clone sits one base away, suggesting this may be a read error. This chain joins TRBV19 and TRBJ1-5; no clear D gene. The CDR3 loop spans 13 amino acids. CDR1 and CDR2 from the germline V gene are LNHDA and SQIVND (reference sequence). V lost 3 bases, J lost 7 bases, and 10 bases lay in between. In nucleotides, the CDR3 is TGTGCCAGTAGTATGTCCAGTAGGCAGCCCCAGCATTTT. Amino acid sequence: CASSMSSRQPQHF.

Comments on this clonotype: This may come from a read error, since a much larger clone is one base off. The rearrangement links TRBV5-1 to TRBJ2-7; D uncertain. The CDR3 loop spans 14 amino acids. Germline CDR1 is SGHRS and CDR2 is YFSETQ. The CDR3 is CACSPDTFSYEQYF. The CDR3 DNA is TGCGCCTGCAGTCCCGACACCTTCTCCTACGAGCAGTACTTC.

This clonotype was seen at least ten times. The chain has TRBV3-1 and TRBJ1-1; no firm D call. The CDR3 is 17 amino acids. V lost 1 base to trimming and J lost 2 bases, with 17 bases between them. The germline gives CDR1 LGHDT, CDR2 YNNKEL (reference sequence). The CDR3 DNA reads as TGTGCCAGCAGCCAAGTGTTTCGGTATGGCCCTAACACTGAAGCTTTCTTT. This gives the protein CASSQVFRYGPNTEAFF.

In this sample, this clonotype turned up a few times. This chain connects TRBV12-3 or TRBV12-4 to TRBJ2-5; the D is unclear. Trimming took 2 bases from V and 4 from J, leaving 17 bases between them. The CDR3 is 16 residues long. The CDR3 DNA sequence: TGTGCCAGCAGTTTAAATCGTTGGGCCAGTGGAGAGACCCAGTACTTC. Amino acids: CASSLNRWASGETQYF.

About this clonotype itself: A clone one base away is much larger, so this may be a read error. The V gene is TRBV7-9, the J gene TRBJ1-1; D might be TRBD1 (5 bases). Germline assignment: CDR1 SEHNR and CDR2 FQNEAQ (reference sequence). The CDR3 runs to 15 residues. CDR3 loop: CASSERSGVGTEASF. The CDR3 DNA reads as TGTGCCAGCAGCGAAAGATCCGGGGTCGGGACTGAAGCTTCCTTT.

V gene TRBV4-3 combines with J gene TRBJ2-7; D is perhaps TRBD1 (6 bases). Trimming pared 2 bases from V and 3 bases from J, leaving 11 bases between. The V gene's germline CDR1 is LGHNA and CDR2 YSLEER. The CDR3 loop spans 14 amino acids. The DNA of the CDR3 is TGCGCCAGCAGCCAAACCTGGACAGACTACGAGCAGTACTTC. This encodes CASSQTWTDYEQYF.

A word on this clonotype: With a much larger clone just one base away, this may be a read error. This rearrangement joins TRBV5-1 to TRBJ2-7; 8 bases line up with TRBD1. Germline V CDR1 and CDR2: SGHRS, YFSETQ. This CDR3 comprises 15 residues. V shed 4 bases and J 5 bases; nucleotides not matched to a gene: 11. The CDR3 DNA reads as TGCGCCAGCAGCCCCCCTGACAGGGGTCTCAACGAGCAGTACTTC. This encodes CASSPPDRGLNEQYF. Filled out from reference TRBV5-1 and TRBJ2-7, the complete variable domain reads KAGVTQTPRYLIKTRGQQVTLSCSPISGHRSVSWYQQTPGQGLQFLFEYFSETQRNKGNFPGRFSGRQFSNSRSEMNVSTLELGDSALYLCASSPPDRGLNEQYFGPGTRLTVT.

This clonotype was counted many times. The chain is built from TRBV6-2 or TRBV6-3 and TRBJ1-1; D is perhaps TRBD1 (6 bases). Germline V gives CDR1 MNHEY, CDR2 SVGEGT. The CDR3 loop spans 13 amino acids. The V gene lost 4 bases and the J gene lost 8 bases, with 14 bases spanning the gap. CDR3 loop: CASSLQGGVEAFF. The CDR3 nucleotides are TGTGCCAGCAGTTTACAGGGAGGAGTAGAAGCTTTCTTT.

This clonotype was counted at least ten times. In DNA, the CDR3 is TGTGCTAGTGGTTTCAGCCTCGACAGGGACCTCTCCTACGAGCAGTACTTC. Amino acids: CASGFSLDRDLSYEQYF. V usage is TRBV12-5 and J usage is TRBJ2-7, with TRBD1 matching 7 bases. Losses at the gene ends were 3 bases for V and 0 bases for J; bases not matched to a gene: 11. The CDR3 length is 17 residues. Germline V CDR1 and CDR2: LGHNT, FRNRAP.

The chain has TRBV12-3 or TRBV12-4 and TRBJ2-4; D is unresolved. There are 14 residues in the CDR3. V was pared by 7 bases and J by 4 bases, with 14 bases between. The CDR3 is CASTFGSQKNIQYF. The DNA for the CDR3 is TGTGCCAGCACCTTCGGGTCTCAAAAAAACATTCAGTACTTC.

V is TRBV12-3 or TRBV12-4 and J is TRBJ2-2; a possible D gene is TRBD1 (6 bases). The CDR3 contains 14 residues. V was cut by 5 bases and J by 5 bases, with 12 bases left in between. CDR3 sequence reads: CASSGQPGTGELFF. The CDR3 DNA sequence: TGTGCCAGCAGTGGACAGCCGGGTACCGGGGAGCTGTTTTTT.

This clonotype was seen at least ten times. The chain couples TRBV7-9 to TRBJ1-4, with 9 bases lining up with TRBD1. CDR1 and CDR2 (germline): SEHNR, FQNEAQ (reference sequence). Trimming cost V 2 bases and J 5 bases; bases outside gene matches: 6. The CDR3 covers 16 residues. This CDR3 is CASSLPTGTGNEKLFF. For the CDR3, the DNA is TGTGCCAGCAGCTTACCCACCGGGACAGGGAATGAAAAACTGTTTTTT.

On this clonotype: It may be a read error: a sequence one base away is much more abundant. This sequence joins TRBV19 and TRBJ2-5; 7 positions agree with TRBD2. The CDR3 length is 16 residues. Unmatched junction bases numbered 14, after V lost 3 bases and J lost 7 bases. Per the germline V gene, CDR1 is LNHDA and CDR2 is SQIVND (reference sequence). This chain's CDR3 is CASSMGMGISGLTQYF. The CDR3 bases are TGTGCCAGTAGTATGGGAATGGGGATTAGCGGGCTGACCCAGTACTTC.

The gene calls are TRBV30 and TRBJ2-3, with D possibly TRBD1 on 6 matching bases. Matching the DNA end better, TRBJ1-5 makes the J call doubtful. CDR3 size: 15 residues. Germline loops: CDR1 GTSNPN, CDR2 SVGIG (reference sequence). The CDR3 spells CAWSVLGGRTDTQHF. The CDR3 coding sequence is TGTGCCTGGAGTGTACTAGGGGGGCGCACAGATACGCAGCATTTT.